The rows below give T cell receptor beta chains drawn from one sample of a study of technical replicates of blood from a few donors. Libraries were prepared by immunoSEQ multiplex PCR; TCRdb keeps only in-frame clonotypes and omits some of them. The table lists 45,000 to 60,000 clones, about 95% of them singletons. Specimen: PBMCs. The origin of the receptors is a human donor in good health. Some clones in this sample may be carry-over from other donors' samples. The CDR3 runs from the conserved cysteine through the conserved F or W. D genes are given only for firm matches. Clone sizes are given selectively: once, few, many, or a class where the clone is expanded.

TRBV2	TRBJ2-1	NA	NA	TGTGCCAGCACTTTGAGCGATGAGCAGTTCTTC	CASTLSDEQFF
TRBV7-2	TRBJ2-3	NA	NA	TGTGCCAGCAGCTTAGGGGGGAGGTCGGCGCAGTATTTT	CASSLGGRSAQYF
TRBV4-1	TRBJ2-1	NA	TRBD2	TGCGCCAGCAGCCAAGCGTTAGCGGGATTGGTTGAGCAGTTCTTC	CASSQALAGLVEQFF
TRBV2	TRBJ2-6	NA	NA	TGTGCCAGCAGTGGCCAGGGGTTTTCTGGGGCCAACGTCCTGACTTTC	CASSGQGFSGANVLTF
TRBV11-2	TRBJ2-7	NA	NA	TGTGCCAGCAGCAACCCCCGGGGCGAGCAGTACTTC	CASSNPRGEQYF
TRBV2	TRBJ2-5	NA	NA	TGTGCCAGCAGTGAACTTACGAGGACCCAGTACTTC	CASSELTRTQYF
TRBV6-5	TRBJ2-1	NA	TRBD2	TGTGCCAGCAACGTAGCGGGAATTAAGAATGAGCAGTTCTTC	CASNVAGIKNEQFF
TRBV5-1	TRBJ2-5	NA	TRBD2	TGCGCCAGCAGCGTAGCTCCGGGACTAGCGGGAGAGACCCAGTACTTC	CASSVAPGLAGETQYF
TRBV7-6	TRBJ2-7	NA	NA	TGTGCCAGCAGCTCTAGCTCCTACGAGCAGTACTTC	CASSSSSYEQYF
TRBV20-1	TRBJ1-1	NA	NA	TGCAGTGCTAGGAGAACTGAAGCTTTCTTT	CSARRTEAFF
TRBV11-3	TRBJ2-7	NA	NA	TGTGCCAGCAGCCACCAGGATTTTGGGGAGCAGTACTTC	CASSHQDFGEQYF
TRBV2	TRBJ2-7	NA	TRBD1	TGTGCCAGCAGCCCCTCCGGGACAGGGGGGCGGGAGCAGTACTTC	CASSPSGTGGREQYF
TRBV5-6	TRBJ1-1	NA	TRBD1	TGTGCCAGCAGCTGGACAGGGAAGACTGAAGCTTTCTTT	CASSWTGKTEAFF
TRBV18	TRBJ2-2	NA	NA	TGTGCCAGCCAAACCATCAGGGGAACCGGGGAGCTGTTTTTT	CASQTIRGTGELFF
TRBV7-9	TRBJ2-2	few	NA	TGTGCCAGCATGCCGGGGGAACTATCAACCGGGGAGCTGTTTTTT	CASMPGELSTGELFF
TRBV11-2	TRBJ2-3	NA	NA	TGTGCCAGCAGCTTAGGGTCAGGGATGTACACAGATACGCAGTATTTT	CASSLGSGMYTDTQYF
TRBV5-4	TRBJ2-5	NA	TRBD2	TGTGCCAGCACCCTCGGGGGGGGCGCTGGGGAGACCCAGTACTTC	CASTLGGGAGETQYF
TRBV27	TRBJ2-1	NA	NA	TGTGCCAGCAGTGTATTTGGGGGCCCCTACAATGAGCAGTTCTTC	CASSVFGGPYNEQFF
TRBV2	TRBJ2-1	NA	TRBD2	TGTGCAGAAGGGACTAGCGGCGGTGGGGAGCAGTTCTTC	CAEGTSGGGEQFF
TRBV6-4	TRBJ2-7	NA	NA	TGTGCCAGCAGTGACCCCGATAGGAGGGGTGAATCCTACGAGCAGTACTTC	CASSDPDRRGESYEQYF
TRBV19	TRBJ1-2	NA	TRBD1	TGTGCCAGTATCATAAACCCCACAGGGGGCTATGGCTACACCTTC	CASIINPTGGYGYTF
TRBV7-8	TRBJ2-7	NA	NA	TGTGCCAGCAGAAGGCAGGGAACTGTCTACGAGCAGTACTTC	CASRRQGTVYEQYF
TRBV7-2	TRBJ2-7	once	TRBD2	TGTGCCAGCAGTCTATATGAGCGGGGAGCCGGATACGAGCAGTACTTC	CASSLYERGAGYEQYF
TRBV4-1	TRBJ1-1	NA	NA	TGCGCCAGCAGCCAGGGTGGGTTGGCAGGAAGAAACACTGAAGCTTTCTTT	CASSQGGLAGRNTEAFF
TRBV10-3	TRBJ2-2	NA	NA	TGTGCCATCAGACCCGGTAAGGGGTCGAACACCGGGGAGCTGTTTTTT	CAIRPGKGSNTGELFF
TRBV7-2	TRBJ2-5	NA	NA	TGTGCCAGCAGCGCTCCAGGCTTCCAAGAGACCCAGTACTTC	CASSAPGFQETQYF
TRBV4-3	TRBJ1-1	NA	NA	TGCGCCAGCAGCCAAGTAGGGCGGGGGGGGAAAGCTTTCTTT	CASSQVGRGGKAFF
TRBV19	TRBJ2-5	NA	TRBD2	TGTGCCAGCTCCGGCGGGAGATTGGTAGAGACCCAGTACTTC	CASSGGRLVETQYF
TRBV29-1	TRBJ2-2	NA	NA	TGCAGCGCCCGGGACTCGAAAAACACCGGGGAGCTGTTTTTT	CSARDSKNTGELFF
TRBV2	TRBJ1-2	NA	NA	TGTGCCAGCAGTGCCCAGGGAACTAACTATGGCTACACCTTC	CASSAQGTNYGYTF
TRBV6-5	TRBJ2-1	NA	TRBD1	TGTGCCAGCAGCCCCCCGGACAGGGGAAATAGTGAGCAGTTCTTC	CASSPPDRGNSEQFF
TRBV7-9	TRBJ2-5	NA	NA	TGTGCCAGCAGCTTAGATTGGGGCATCCCCCAAGAGACCCAGTACTTC	CASSLDWGIPQETQYF
TRBV25-1	TRBJ1-3	NA	NA	TGTGCCAGCAGTGAGGCAGGGGCGGGAAACACCATATATTTT	CASSEAGAGNTIYF
TRBV18	TRBJ1-5	NA	NA	TGTGCCAGCTCACTCCAGGGGTTCGATCAGCCCCAGCATTTT	CASSLQGFDQPQHF
TRBV7-2	TRBJ2-5	once	TRBD1	TGTGCCAGCAGCGCGTCCTCCTCCGGGACAGGGAGGAACCAAGAGACCCAGTACTTC	CASSASSSGTGRNQETQYF
TRBV4-2	TRBJ2-2	NA	TRBD2	TGTGCCAGCAGCCAAGAACTAGCGGGAGGAACCGGGGAGCTGTTTTTT	CASSQELAGGTGELFF
TRBV6-7	TRBJ1-1	NA	NA	TGTGCCAGCAGTGACCCCGGGGCTTTCTTT	CASSDPGAFF
TRBV7-6	TRBJ1-4	NA	NA	TGTGCCAGCAGCTCGACAGAAGGTGAAAAACTGTTTTTT	CASSSTEGEKLFF
TRBV19	TRBJ1-2	NA	NA	TGTGCCAGTAGTCCCTCCGGACAGACATCTAACTATGGCTACACCTTC	CASSPSGQTSNYGYTF
TRBV7-8	TRBJ2-7	NA	TRBD1	TGTGCCAGCAGCTTAGGTTTTGGACAGGGTAAGCCCGAGCAGTACTTC	CASSLGFGQGKPEQYF
TRBV29-1	TRBJ2-3	NA	NA	TGCAGCGCCGGGGGTGGACGGCAGGCAGATACGCAGTATTTT	CSAGGGRQADTQYF
TRBV6-6	TRBJ2-1	NA	TRBD2	TGTGCCAGCAGCCCGCTCGGACTAGTAAACGAGCAGTTCTTC	CASSPLGLVNEQFF
TRBV7-6	TRBJ1-2	NA	NA	TGTGCCAGCAGCCCAGACCTTACAGGGAATGGCTACACCTTC	CASSPDLTGNGYTF
TRBV7-9	TRBJ2-7	NA	NA	TGTGCCAGCAGCTTCCTCTCCTACGAGCAGTACTTC	CASSFLSYEQYF
TRBV13	TRBJ1-2	NA	TRBD1	TGTGCCAGCAGCTTAGGGGTTGGGACAGGGGGACGGAATTATTATGGCTACACCTTC	CASSLGVGTGGRNYYGYTF
TRBV5-1	TRBJ1-1	NA	NA	TGCGCCAGCAGCCCCCGTAGGGCCCCGGTCGGGGACACTGAAGCTTTCTTT	CASSPRRAPVGDTEAFF
TRBV5-4	TRBJ1-1	NA	NA	TGTGCCAGCAGCCCGGGGACTCGCACCTCCCCAGCTTTCTTT	CASSPGTRTSPAFF
TRBV6-5	TRBJ2-7	NA	TRBD1	TGTGCCATCAGTAGGACAGGGTACCACGAGCAGTACTTC	CAISRTGYHEQYF
TRBV5-1	TRBJ2-1	NA	NA	TGCGCCAGCAGCTTTACAGGGAACGAGCAGTTCTTC	CASSFTGNEQFF
TRBV7-3	TRBJ2-2	NA	NA	TGTGCCAGCAGCTCACAGGGCGAAGCCACCGGGGAGCTGTTTTTT	CASSSQGEATGELFF
TRBV18	TRBJ2-3	once	TRBD2	TGTGCCAGCTCACCACCGGGGCCGCGGGAGGGAACAGATACGCAGTATTTT	CASSPPGPREGTDTQYF
TRBV13	TRBJ2-3	NA	NA	TGTGCCAGCAGCTTCCGGGAGCGCACAGATACGCAGTATTTT	CASSFRERTDTQYF
TRBV9	TRBJ2-5	NA	NA	TGTGCCAGCAGCGGCGGGGCACCGGGGGAGACCCAGTACTTC	CASSGGAPGETQYF
TRBV6-4	TRBJ1-4	NA	NA	TGTGCCAGCAGTTTTCCGGGACTATTGCGAAATGAAAAACTGTTTTTT	CASSFPGLLRNEKLFF
TRBV10-3	TRBJ1-2	once	NA	TGTGCCATCAGTGACAACCGGGACTTCTCCTATGGCTACACCTTC	CAISDNRDFSYGYTF
TRBV5-4	TRBJ2-1	NA	NA	TGTGCCAGCAGCTTGGGGGGCCCCTACAATGAGCAGTTCTTC	CASSLGGPYNEQFF
TRBV6-5	TRBJ1-1	once	NA	TGTGCCAGCAGCTGGGGAGGGGCGGGGAACACTGAAGCTTTCTTT	CASSWGGAGNTEAFF